This T cell receptor (beta chain) was sequenced during a study of blood T cell repertoires in COVID-19. Looking at the study overall: The cDNA or gDNA used as material had been derived from T cells, B-cell-depleted T cells, or PBMCs.

This clone occurred a few times. Germline lookup yields CDR1 SEHNR and CDR2 FQNEAQ (reference sequence). V gave up 4 bases and J gave up 0 bases; unmatched junction bases: 6. CDR3 length: 15 amino acids. The repertoire was sequenced with immunoSEQ multiplex PCR; TCRdb's copy has only in-frame clones and lacks some. This table has almost 300,000 clones, under 90% appearing once. The chain is built from TRBV7-9 and TRBJ2-7; 7 bases are a match to TRBD1. The sample taken for sequencing was peripheral blood. The TCR sequence derives from a woman in her twenties or thirties with COVID-19, enrolled during active disease. This CDR3 is CASSSDRESSYEQYF. The CDR3 DNA is TGTGCCAGCAGCTCTGACAGGGAAAGCTCCTACGAGCAGTACTTC.